Below, 18 T cell receptor beta chains from the same sample are listed, as sequenced in a study of post-analysis software for immune sequencing data. Study-level findings and limits: Patients showed TRBV5-6, TRBV5-1 and TRBV20-1 among 4 or 5 TRBV segments more frequent than in controls.

The antigens these receptors bind are not known. Unique molecular identifiers featured in each of the TCR beta cDNA libraries. One entry per CDR3 protein results from TCRdb running MiXCR on the PCR reads. The sample includes around 770,000 distinct CDR3 sequences, around 45% of them seen just once. Input material: blood. The receptors stem from a girl aged 5-17 years with multiple sclerosis.

This chain uses TRBV9 with TRBJ2-7; D could derive from TRBD1 or TRBD2 (5 bases each). The CDR3 has 14 residues. The germline CDR1 and CDR2 sequences are SGDLS and YYNGEE. V was shortened by 4 bases and J by 3 bases, with 14 bases between the two germline ends. CDR3 sequence (DNA): TGTGCCAGCAGCTTGGGGGACGTGGGCTACGAGCAGTACTTC. Encoded protein: CASSLGDVGYEQYF.

This chain connects TRBV29-1 to TRBJ2-1, with TRBD1 matching 8 bases. This CDR3 comprises 13 residues. Germline lookup yields CDR1 SQVTM and CDR2 ANQGSEA. Trimming removed 4 bases from V and 10 bases from J; junction bases left unmatched: 9. The CDR3, as DNA: TGCAGCGTTGTCGGCAGGGGGCCAAGAGAGCAGTTCTTC. Translating it yields CSVVGRGPREQFF.

This clonotype turned up a few times. The chain employs TRBV12-3 or TRBV12-4 and TRBJ2-5; D remains unclear. V gave up 3 bases and J gave up 11 bases, with 13 bases separating them. CDR3 length: 12 amino acids. Here the CDR3 reads CASSFPLMEQYF. Written as DNA, the CDR3 is TGTGCCAGCAGTTTTCCCCTTATGGAGCAGTACTTC.

The rearrangement joins TRBV30 to TRBJ2-5; D may be TRBD2 (5 bases). The CDR3 covers 12 residues. V gave up 0 bases and J gave up 5 bases, with 7 bases separating them. Germline V gene lookup returns CDR1 GTSNPN and CDR2 SVGIG (reference sequence). The CDR3 loop reads CAWSVQRETQYF. The CDR3 region has the DNA TGTGCCTGGAGTGTGCAGCGGGAGACCCAGTACTTC. Using reference TRBV30 and TRBJ2-5 for the parts outside the CDR3, the full variable domain is SQTIHQWPATLVQPVGSPLSLECTVEGTSNPNLYWYRQAAGRGLQLLFYSVGIGQISSEVPQNLSASRPQDRQFILSSKKLLLSDSGFYLCAWSVQRETQYFGPGTRLLVL.

The chain couples TRBV28 to TRBJ1-4; D is uncertain. Trimming removed 4 bases at V and 4 bases at J, with 10 bases between. CDR1 is MDHEN and CDR2 is SYDVKM in the germline V gene. CDR3 size: 14 residues. The DNA of the CDR3 is TGTGCCAGCAGTTCCAGGACGGGTAATGAAAAACTGTTTTTT. It yields the protein CASSSRTGNEKLFF.

J is TRBJ1-5 and V is TRBV28; no clear D. This CDR3 is built from 12 residues. CDR1 is MDHEN, CDR2 SYDVKM, per germline. Trimming cost V 7 bases and J 7 bases, with 11 bases left between them. DNA for the CDR3: TGTGCCAGCACAGACACCATACAGCCCCAGCATTTT. Translated, it gives CASTDTIQPQHF.

This clonotype was found a few times. This rearrangement joins TRBV11-1 to TRBJ2-1; 8 bases are a match to TRBD1. The V gene's germline CDR1 is SGHAT and CDR2 FQDESV (reference sequence). The CDR3 covers 15 residues. J lost 4 bases, V lost 2 bases, and 4 bases had no gene match. This CDR3 reads CASSLRDRPYNEQFF. As DNA, the CDR3 is TGTGCCAGCAGCTTAAGGGACAGGCCGTACAATGAGCAGTTCTTC.

J is TRBJ2-5 and V is TRBV12-3 or TRBV12-4, with unresolved D. The V end was cut by 3 bases, the J end by 5 bases, with 13 bases between. The CDR3 totals 14 residues. CDR3 nucleotides: TGTGCCAGCAGTTTGGGTCCCCTCCGGGAGACCCAGTACTTC. Translating gives CASSLGPLRETQYF.

The chain recombines TRBV15 with TRBJ2-1; maybe TRBD2 (6 bases). The CDR3 consists of 16 residues. Germline V gene sequence: CDR1 LNHNV, CDR2 YYDKDF (reference sequence). Trimming stripped 6 bases from V and 7 bases from J, with 22 bases between. Here the CDR3 reads CATSSREGGNRNEQFF. Here the CDR3 DNA reads TGTGCCACCAGTTCTCGCGAAGGCGGGAACAGAAATGAGCAGTTCTTC.

As DNA, the CDR3 is TGTGCCAGCAGTTGGGGACTAGCGGGAGTGCAGCAGGAGCAGTTCTTC. It codes for CASSWGLAGVQQEQFF. The chain recombines TRBV28 with TRBJ2-1; 14 positions agree with TRBD2. CDR3 size: 16 residues. Germline CDR1 and CDR2: MDHEN and SYDVKM. V lost 4 bases, J lost 10 bases, and 9 bases stayed unmatched.

A note on this clonotype: The junction shows a germline mismatch at one end, possibly a read error. J is TRBJ2-3 and V is TRBV27, with 7 nucleotides matching TRBD2. Germline CDR1 and CDR2: MNHEY and SMNVEV (reference sequence). The CDR3 is 14 amino acids. CDR3 nucleotides: TGTGCCAGCAGTTCGACTAGCTGGGCAGATACACAGTATTTT. Protein product: CASSSTSWADTQYF.

V usage is TRBV7-2 and J usage is TRBJ2-1; D might be TRBD2 (6 bases). The germline V gene encodes CDR1 SGHTA and CDR2 FQGNSA. Trimming pared 5 bases from V and 7 bases from J, leaving 18 bases between. This CDR3 has 15 residues. As DNA, the CDR3 is TGTGCCAGCAGCCCGGAGGGGATAGGGATGAATGAGCAGTTCTTC. This translates into CASSPEGIGMNEQFF.

This clonotype was recorded a few times. V is TRBV21-1 and J is TRBJ1-2; TRBD1, as called in the table, went unchecked against the DNA. TRBV21-1 is a pseudogene. The CDR3 extends over 17 amino acids. This CDR3 reads CASSKAVVTGEHYGYTF. DNA for the CDR3: TGTGCCAGCAGCAAAGCGGTAGTGACAGGGGAACACTATGGCTACACCTTC.

V gene TRBV4-2 combines with J gene TRBJ1-4, with TRBD1 as a possible D gene (5 bases). Germline V gene sequence: CDR1 LGHNA, CDR2 YNFKEQ. The CDR3 has 17 residues. Trimming removed 4 bases from V and 8 bases from J, with 23 bases in between. The CDR3 coding sequence is TGTGCCAGCAGCCCGCGCCTCGTTGGGGACGGAGGAGAAAAACTGTTTTTT. It codes for CASSPRLVGDGGEKLFF.

The chain couples TRBV2 to TRBJ2-3; 10 positions agree with TRBD2. V gave up 6 bases and J gave up 0 bases; unmatched junction bases: 18. Germline V lookup: CDR1 SNHLY, CDR2 FYNNEI. CDR3 size: 20 residues. CDR3 DNA: TGTGCCAGCAGCCATCCAATAGGGGCTAGCGGGAGTGGGAGCACAGATACGCAGTATTTT. Amino acids: CASSHPIGASGSGSTDTQYF.

This CDR3 reads CASSRTTGVGYEQYF. Here the CDR3 DNA reads TGTGCCAGCAGTCGAACGACAGGGGTTGGTTACGAGCAGTACTTC. The chain links TRBV7-2 to TRBJ2-7, with 8 nucleotides matching TRBD1. J lost 4 bases, V lost 6 bases, and 11 bases had no gene match. The CDR3 is made up of 15 amino acids. In germline, CDR1 is SGHTA, CDR2 FQGNSA.

V usage is TRBV6-6 and J usage is TRBJ2-5, with D uncertain. The germline V gene encodes CDR1 MNHNY and CDR2 SVGAGI (reference sequence). This CDR3 spans 13 amino acids. V was trimmed by 6 bases and J by 2 bases, leaving 10 bases between them. CDR3 DNA: TGTGCCAGCAGCCGGAGTCCACAAGAGACCCAGTACTTC. Protein product: CASSRSPQETQYF.

The DNA for the CDR3 is TGCGCCAGCAGCTTTAAGGACAGGGGGACGGAGGGCTACACCTTC. Encoded protein: CASSFKDRGTEGYTF. This chain joins TRBV5-1 and TRBJ1-2; the match to TRBD1 covers 10 bases. The CDR3 consists of 15 residues. V gave up 2 bases and J gave up 8 bases; unmatched junction bases: 9. From germline, CDR1 is SGHRS and CDR2 YFSETQ.